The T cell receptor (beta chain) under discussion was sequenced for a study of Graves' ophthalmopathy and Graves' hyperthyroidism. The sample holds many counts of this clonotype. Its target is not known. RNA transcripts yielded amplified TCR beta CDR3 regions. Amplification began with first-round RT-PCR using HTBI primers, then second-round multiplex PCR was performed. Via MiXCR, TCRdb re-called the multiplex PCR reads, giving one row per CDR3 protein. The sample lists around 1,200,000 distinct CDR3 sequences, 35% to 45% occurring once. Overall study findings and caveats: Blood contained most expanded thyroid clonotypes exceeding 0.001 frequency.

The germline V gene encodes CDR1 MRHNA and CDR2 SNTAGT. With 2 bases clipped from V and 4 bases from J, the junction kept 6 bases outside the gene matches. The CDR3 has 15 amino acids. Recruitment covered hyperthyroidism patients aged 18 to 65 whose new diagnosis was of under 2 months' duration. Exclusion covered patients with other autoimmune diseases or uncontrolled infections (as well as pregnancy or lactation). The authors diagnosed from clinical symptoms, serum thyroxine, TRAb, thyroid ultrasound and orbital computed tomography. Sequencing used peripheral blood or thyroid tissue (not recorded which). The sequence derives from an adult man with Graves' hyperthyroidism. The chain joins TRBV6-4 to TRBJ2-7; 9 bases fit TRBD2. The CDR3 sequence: CASSDRRGRGYEQYF. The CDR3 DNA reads TGTGCCAGCAGTGACCGGCGCGGGAGGGGGTACGAGCAGTACTTC.